These T cell receptor beta chains were read from a single sample in a study of T cell responses to AZD1222 COVID-19 vaccine. Method: immunoSEQ multiplex PCR; TCRdb's copy keeps in-frame clones and lacks some. The data hold over 200,000 clones, with 94% observed a single time. The sample in question was peripheral blood, obtained 28 days after the second dose of the MenACWY control vaccine. Receptors originate from an adult who received the MenACWY meningococcal vaccine as a control. Both conserved end residues are part of each CDR3. Fields, in order: V gene, J gene, clone size, D gene, CDR3 DNA, CDR3 protein. A D gene is named only where the DNA matches it firmly. Some rows have no size entry. The others give once, few or many, or a class for an expanded clone.

>TRBV6-5|TRBJ2-7|NA|NA
TGTGCCAGCACGCGGTGGCAGGTAGGAAACTACGAGCAGTACTTC
CASTRWQVGNYEQYF
>TRBV7-2|TRBJ2-7|NA|NA
TGTGCCAGCAGCTTAGAGTGGTCAGGCTACGAGCAGTACTTC
CASSLEWSGYEQYF
>TRBV7-9|TRBJ2-7|NA|NA
TGTGCCAGCAGCTTTTATGCAGGGGCCTCCTACGAGCAGTACTTC
CASSFYAGASYEQYF
>TRBV7-3|TRBJ2-1|NA|NA
TGTGCCAGCAGTCCGGACAGTTACAATGAGCAGTTCTTC
CASSPDSYNEQFF
>TRBV25-1|TRBJ1-1|NA|TRBD1
TGTGCCAGCCGGCAGGGGGTAAGGGACACTGAAGCTTTCTTT
CASRQGVRDTEAFF
>TRBV9|TRBJ1-1|once|TRBD1
TGTGCCAGCAGCCCGACAGGGAGTGACACTGAAGCTTTCTTT
CASSPTGSDTEAFF
>TRBV18|TRBJ2-3|NA|NA
TGTGCCAGCTCCCGCACTCCGGTAGGGGATACGCAGTATTTT
CASSRTPVGDTQYF
>TRBV5-1|TRBJ2-7|NA|TRBD1
TGCGCCAGCAGCTTGGGAGGGACAGGATCCTACGAGCAGTACTTC
CASSLGGTGSYEQYF
>TRBV30|TRBJ2-1|NA|NA
TGTGCCTGGAGAAGCCAAGGACCGGGGAGGCAGTTCTTC
CAWRSQGPGRQFF
>TRBV5-1|TRBJ2-5|NA|NA
TGCGCCAGCAGCGACACACCTAGCTCTGGGGAGACCCAGTACTTC
CASSDTPSSGETQYF
>TRBV5-3|TRBJ2-2|once|NA
TGTGCCAGAAGCTTGGTGGGCTCGAACACCGGGGAGCTGTTTTTT
CARSLVGSNTGELFF
>TRBV7-9|TRBJ1-1|NA|NA
TGTGCCAGCAGCTTGGATACTGAAGCTTTCTTT
CASSLDTEAFF
>TRBV5-5|TRBJ2-2|NA|TRBD2
TGTGCCAGCAGCCTCAACCCGGGACTAGCGACTGGCGCCGGGGAGCTGTTTTTT
CASSLNPGLATGAGELFF
>TRBV19|TRBJ2-7|NA|NA
TGTGCCAGTAGTATGTCAGGCGGGACACCCTCTATAGAGCAGTACTTC
CASSMSGGTPSIEQYF
>TRBV28|TRBJ2-3|NA|NA
TGTGCCAGCAGCCGAGCCCCGGGGGGCGCGACAGATACGCAGTATTTT
CASSRAPGGATDTQYF
>TRBV6-6|TRBJ1-5|NA|NA
TGTGCCAGCAGTTACTCGGCCCGAAGCCCGGGGGGGCATTTT
CASSYSARSPGGHF
>TRBV7-9|TRBJ1-1|once|NA
TGTGCCAGCAGCTTTGGGGAACTGTCGAACACTGAAGCTTTCTTT
CASSFGELSNTEAFF
>TRBV5-5|TRBJ1-3|NA|NA
TGTGCCAGCAGCTTGGACGGGGTCTGGGGAAACACCATATATTTT
CASSLDGVWGNTIYF
>TRBV5-6|TRBJ2-3|NA|TRBD2
TGTGCCAGCAGCTTGAGGTGGGAGGGAACACAGATAAATACGCAGTATTTT
CASSLRWEGTQINTQYF
>TRBV28|TRBJ2-5|once|TRBD1
TGTGCCAGCAGTTTGGGGGACAGGTCCTTTTTGTCCCAGTACTTC
CASSLGDRSFLSQYF
>TRBV7-3|TRBJ1-6|NA|NA
TGTGCCAGCAGCTCGGGCCTCGGGGAGGATTCACCCCTCCACTTT
CASSSGLGEDSPLHF
>TRBV5-6|TRBJ2-3|NA|NA
TGTGCCAGCAGCTTCGGGGGTAGCGGATACACAGATACGCAGTATTTT
CASSFGGSGYTDTQYF
>TRBV18|TRBJ2-2|NA|NA
TGTGCCAGCTCACCACGGGCCGGGGAGCTGTTTTTT
CASSPRAGELFF
>TRBV28|TRBJ1-5|NA|NA
TGTGCCAGCAGTTCGTTTATGGGGCCCGCCAATGGGGTTGAAAAACCCCAGCATTTT
CASSSFMGPANGVEKPQHF
>TRBV6-6|TRBJ1-2|NA|TRBD1
TGTGCCAGCAGTCCAAATACAGGGGTCCGGTACTACTATGGCTACACCTTC
CASSPNTGVRYYYGYTF
>TRBV27|TRBJ1-5|NA|TRBD1
TGTGCCAGCAGTCCCATGGGACAGTTTTCAGGGCCCCAGCATTTT
CASSPMGQFSGPQHF
>TRBV10-3|TRBJ1-3|NA|TRBD1
TGTGCCATCAGGGGGACAGCCTCTGGAAACACCATATATTTT
CAIRGTASGNTIYF
>TRBV25-1|TRBJ1-4|NA|NA
TGTGCCAGCAGTGAATTGGTCGTGGGAACTAATGAAAAACTGTTTTTT
CASSELVVGTNEKLFF
>TRBV3-1/TRBV3-2|TRBJ2-4|once|TRBD2
TGTGCCAGCAGCCAAGTCGCTAGCGGGAGTGGGGTCAAAAACATTCAGTACTTC
CASSQVASGSGVKNIQYF
>TRBV19|TRBJ2-1|once|TRBD2
TGTGCCACCCAGGATGGTAGCGGGACCAATGAGCAGTTCTTC
CATQDGSGTNEQFF
>TRBV6-5|TRBJ1-1|NA|NA
TGTGCCACCCGAAAGGGAACTGAAGCTTTCTTT
CATRKGTEAFF
>TRBV7-2|TRBJ2-3|NA|NA
TGTGCCAGCAGCTCACGCTTAGCGGGACAGGGTAGGACGCAGTATTTT
CASSSRLAGQGRTQYF
>TRBV14|TRBJ2-7|NA|TRBD1
TGTGCCAGCAGCCACAGGGACAGGGCCTACGAGCAGTACTTC
CASSHRDRAYEQYF
>TRBV29-1|TRBJ2-1|NA|NA
TGCAGCGTCCAGGGAGGTCACTACAATGAGCAGTTCTTC
CSVQGGHYNEQFF
>TRBV5-1|TRBJ2-7|NA|NA
TGCGCCAGCAGCTTGAAGACAGGAACAATCTCCTACGAGCAGTACTTC
CASSLKTGTISYEQYF
>TRBV5-1|TRBJ2-3|NA|TRBD2
TGCGCCAGCAGCCCAACTAGCGGGACTCCAGATACGCAGTATTTT
CASSPTSGTPDTQYF
>TRBV19|TRBJ1-1|NA|NA
TGTGCCAGTAGTATCGAGGGGTTACGGTGGCACACTGAAGCTTTCTTT
CASSIEGLRWHTEAFF
>TRBV4-2|TRBJ2-1|NA|NA
TGTGCCAGCAGCCAAGAGGAGCGGATCAATGAGCAGTTCTTC
CASSQEERINEQFF
>TRBV28|TRBJ2-7|many|NA
TGTGCCACCAGGGCAGACTCCTACGAGCAGTACTTC
CATRADSYEQYF
>TRBV2|TRBJ2-7|few|NA
TGTGCCTCCCAACGGGCCTACGAGCAGTACTTC
CASQRAYEQYF
>TRBV3-1/TRBV3-2|TRBJ1-4|NA|NA
TGTGCCAGCAACCGGGGCCCTAATGAAAAACTGTTTTTT
CASNRGPNEKLFF
>TRBV3-1/TRBV3-2|TRBJ2-2|once|TRBD2
TGTGCCAGCAGCCAAGTTAGCGGGGCGGGCGGGGAGCTGTTTTTT
CASSQVSGAGGELFF
>TRBV27|TRBJ2-1|NA|NA
TGTGCCAGCAGTTTATCTCGGAGGATGGATGAGCAGTTCTTC
CASSLSRRMDEQFF
>TRBV11-2|TRBJ2-7|NA|NA
TGTGCCAGCAGCTTAGTTGGGGGGATCGACGAGCAGTACTTC
CASSLVGGIDEQYF
>TRBV3-1/TRBV3-2|TRBJ1-3|NA|NA
TGTGCCAGCAGCCAAGTTCTGGCGGGACCCGGGGACACCATATATTTT
CASSQVLAGPGDTIYF
>TRBV28|TRBJ1-5|NA|NA
TGTGCCAGCAACCAAGGGGGGTATAGCAATCAGCCCCAGCATTTT
CASNQGGYSNQPQHF
>TRBV5-4|TRBJ2-3|once|NA
TGTGCCAGCAGCTCACCTCCAGATACGCAGTATTTT
CASSSPPDTQYF
>TRBV6-5|TRBJ2-5|NA|NA
TGTGCCAGCAGCGGTCCCCGCCGGACCCAGTACTTC
CASSGPRRTQYF
>TRBV7-3|TRBJ2-3|NA|NA
TGTGCCAGCAGCTTGAAGGGGACAGATACGCAGTATTTT
CASSLKGTDTQYF
>TRBV6-2/TRBV6-3|TRBJ1-6|NA|NA
TGTGCCAGCAGTTACGGGGGGGGTAATTCACCCCTCCACTTT
CASSYGGGNSPLHF
>TRBV4-3|TRBJ2-1|NA|TRBD1
TGCGCCAGCAGCCAAGAAAAGACAGGGGGGAAAAATGAGCAGTTCTTC
CASSQEKTGGKNEQFF